The next 7 T cell receptor beta chains were all read from a single sample in a study of graft-versus-host responses after intestinal transplantation. These receptors' targets are unknown. The method was immunoSEQ multiplex PCR; TCRdb's version includes in-frame clones alone and lacks a portion of them. Of tens of thousands of clones in the sample, about 89% are singletons; the top ten hold roughly 2.5%. The sample in question was unstimulated CD8+ T cells sorted from spleen or lymph node cells, obtained before intestinal transplant. The receptor source for this set is a human donor who received an intestinal transplant.

The rearrangement uses TRBV28 and TRBJ2-1; 8 positions agree with TRBD2. Germline values: CDR1 MDHEN, CDR2 SYDVKM. The CDR3 runs 16 residues. V lost 7 bases and J lost 5; bases outside the gene matches: 13. CDR3 in DNA: TGTGCCAGCATTCCCGTGTGGCTAGCGGGCCACAATGAGCAGTTCTTC. Protein: CASIPVWLAGHNEQFF. The whole variable domain, filled in from reference TRBV28 and TRBJ2-1, reads DVKVTQSSRYLVKRTGEKVFLECVQDMDHENMFWYRQDPGLGLRLIYFSYDVKMKEKGDIPEGYSVSREKKERFSLILESASTNQTSMYLCASIPVWLAGHNEQFFGPGTRLTVL.

The chain carries TRBV6-4 and TRBJ1-1; TRBD1 is a possible D gene (6 bases). CDR1 and CDR2 (germline): MRHNA, SNTAGT. Between the trimmed V and J ends, which lost 0 bases and 3 bases, there was a span of 23 bases. The CDR3 has 19 residues. In DNA form, the CDR3 reads TGTGCCAGCAGTGACTCAACCCACGATCAGGGGATTGTAGACACTGAAGCTTTCTTT. This codes for CASSDSTHDQGIVDTEAFF.

The rearrangement joins TRBV2 to TRBJ2-1, with D tentatively TRBD2 (6 bases). The germline CDR1 and CDR2 sequences are SNHLY and FYNNEI. V was shortened by 8 bases and J by 4 bases, with 18 bases between the two germline ends. The CDR3 has 15 residues. The CDR3 spells CASFGSSGDYNEQFF. Here the CDR3 DNA reads TGTGCCAGCTTCGGGAGTAGCGGAGATTACAATGAGCAGTTCTTC. Drawing the rest from reference TRBV2 and TRBJ2-1, the complete variable domain is EPEVTQTPSHQVTQMGQEVILRCVPISNHLYFYWYRQILGQKVEFLVSFYNNEISEKSEIFDDQFSVERPDGSNFTLKIRSTKLEDSAMYFCASFGSSGDYNEQFFGPGTRLTVL.

The genes are TRBV7-6 and TRBJ2-5; TRBD2 matches at 9 bases. The germline V gene has CDR1 SGHVS and CDR2 FNYEAQ. The CDR3 is 15 residues long. With V trimmed by 6 bases and J by 2 bases, 7 bases remained unmatched. CDR3 sequence reads: CASSHRLAEQETQYF. The CDR3 region has the DNA TGTGCCAGCAGTCACAGACTAGCGGAACAAGAGACCCAGTACTTC.

The chain recombines TRBV27 with TRBJ2-7; 7 nucleotides agree with TRBD2. V lost 4 bases and J lost 4; bases outside the gene matches: 7. Per the germline V gene, CDR1 is MNHEY and CDR2 is SMNVEV (reference sequence). The CDR3 spans 14 residues. The CDR3 DNA reads as TGTGCCAGCAGTTGGGCTAGCGGCTTTTACGAGCAGTACTTC. As protein: CASSWASGFYEQYF.

The rearrangement uses TRBV27 and TRBJ2-5; possibly TRBD2 for D (5 bases). Trimming took off 5 bases at V and 5 bases at J, with 21 bases between the two ends. Germline CDR1 reads MNHEY; CDR2 reads SMNVEV (reference sequence). CDR3 size: 16 residues. The CDR3 spells CASSGGPGPPGETQYF. For the CDR3, the DNA is TGTGCCAGCAGTGGAGGCCCCGGGCCGCCTGGGGAGACCCAGTACTTC.

The chain carries TRBV7-9 and TRBJ2-5; 7 nucleotides agree with TRBD1. J lost 5 bases, V lost 4 bases, and 10 bases had no gene match. CDR3 length: 15 amino acids. CDR1 is SEHNR, CDR2 FQNEAQ, per germline (reference sequence). The CDR3 reads CASSSTNRGYETQYF. CDR3 DNA sequence: TGTGCCAGCAGCTCCACTAACAGGGGTTACGAGACCCAGTACTTC.